Listed here are 3 T cell receptor beta chains from one sample, sequenced in a study of shared clonotypes between healthy human individuals. Terminally differentiated effector memory CD45RA+ cells were excluded by CCR7 positive selection of CD45RO-negative cells. Sequencing used immunoSEQ multiplex PCR; TCRdb keeps in-frame clones, though not all of them. The table has about 2.1 million clones, just over 90% seen once. Material: naive CD8+ T cells from PBMCs. These receptors originate from a man in his late teens or twenties in good health. Some clones in this sample may be carry-over from other donors' samples.

This rearrangement joins TRBV18 to TRBJ2-5, with TRBD1 identical over 8 bases. Germline lookup yields CDR1 KGHSH and CDR2 LQKENI. The V segment lost 0 bases and the J segment 7 bases; nucleotides outside the gene matches: 10. This CDR3 has 16 residues. Here the CDR3 DNA reads TGTGCCAGCTCACCACCGAAATTGGACAGGGATGTGACCCAGTACTTC. Translation: CASSPPKLDRDVTQYF.

The genes are TRBV18 and TRBJ1-1; D is possibly TRBD1 (5 bases). V was clipped by 1 base and J by 5 bases, with 20 bases between them. Germline CDR1 reads KGHSH; CDR2 reads LQKENI. The CDR3 loop spans 17 amino acids. CDR3 in DNA: TGTGCCAGCTCACCACTGTCGATGGGGCGACTGGGGACTGAAGCTTTCTTT. Translated: CASSPLSMGRLGTEAFF.

This chain connects TRBV28 to TRBJ2-7; 15 bases align to TRBD2. Per the germline V gene, CDR1 is MDHEN and CDR2 is SYDVKM. This CDR3 spans 15 amino acids. Losses at the gene ends were 3 bases for V and 11 bases for J; bases not matched to a gene: 8. The CDR3 here is CASSFSRTSGRAKYF. The CDR3 region has the DNA TGTGCCAGCAGTTTCTCCCGGACTAGCGGGAGGGCCAAGTACTTC.